This T cell receptor (beta chain) was documented in a study of a mutant IDH1 vaccine in newly diagnosed glioma. For the study at large: Vaccines were first given 4-6 weeks after radiotherapy alone, or with temozolomide cycles. Therapy received beforehand was radiotherapy, temozolomide, or both, with most patients given both. Findings and limits, study-wide: Pseudoprogression seemed unrelated to changes in top peripheral T cell clonotypes.

The method was immunoSEQ multiplex PCR; TCRdb's version includes in-frame clones alone and lacks a portion of them. This table has about 94,000 clones, about 90% appearing once. This clone was observed a handful of times. Its antigen is still unknown. The same CDR3 arises from other DNA sequences in this sample as well. The time point: week 47, end of study. Doses comprised 300 ug of mutant IDH1 20-mer peptide each, plus topical imiquimod. Across weeks 1, 3, 5, 7, 11, 15, 19 and 23, patients received a vaccination each time, eight in all. There are 15 residues in the CDR3. J lost 5 bases, V lost 5 bases, and 6 bases had no gene match. The germline gives CDR1 SGHRS, CDR2 YFSETQ.

Here the sequenced sample was PBMCs, taken from a glioma patient whose treatment included an IDH1 peptide vaccine. This receptor was taken from a woman aged 45 to 65 with glioma. V usage is TRBV5-1 and J usage is TRBJ2-2, with 10 bases identical to TRBD2. CDR3 sequence (DNA): TGCGCCAGCAGTCTCGGGACTAGCGTAACCGGGGAGCTGTTTTTT. This gives the protein CASSLGTSVTGELFF.